This T cell receptor (beta chain) comes out of a study of T cell changes during pregnancy in multiple sclerosis. Using immunoSEQ multiplex PCR, the repertoire was profiled, and TCRdb retains in-frame clones only, with some absent. The table records 60,000 or so clones, less than 95% of them present only once. The V and J ends lost 6 bases and 2 bases respectively, with 19 bases between them. CDR3 length: 16 residues. Germline V gene sequence: CDR1 MNHEY, CDR2 SMNVEV (reference sequence). The receptor was isolated from a female donor in good health, enrolled as a control in a pregnancy study. The sequencing here drew on peripheral blood, taken in the second trimester of pregnancy. J is TRBJ1-1 and V is TRBV27, with a possible D match to TRBD1 (5 bases). The CDR3 sequence is CASSDRARGINTEAFF. CDR3 nucleotide sequence: TGTGCCAGCAGCGATCGGGCCCGGGGGATAAACACTGAAGCTTTCTTT.